Ten or more counts support the clone carrying this T cell receptor (beta chain). Its antigen is unidentified. The data are from a study of response to subunit inactivated influenza vaccine. Study conclusions and caveats: Only a handful of new T cells, the authors suggested, are recruited with each seasonal influenza vaccination.

CDR3 length: 13 amino acids. V was trimmed by 5 bases and J by 4 bases, leaving 11 bases between them. CDR1 and CDR2 (germline): LNHNV, YYDKDF (reference sequence). From the RT-PCR reads, TCRdb called clonotypes with MiXCR, one entry per CDR3 protein. In the table there are 500,000 to 550,000 distinct CDR3 sequences, around 7.9% of which are singletons. The chain has TRBV15 and TRBJ1-1; D uncertain. The sample here was PBMCs from blood, taken less than 30 months after vaccination. This TCR was sampled from a man aged 50 to 75 who received an inactivated influenza vaccine. CDR3 DNA sequence: TGTGCCACCAGCGGTGCAGGTGGCACTGAAGCTTTCTTT. It encodes CATSGAGGTEAFF.